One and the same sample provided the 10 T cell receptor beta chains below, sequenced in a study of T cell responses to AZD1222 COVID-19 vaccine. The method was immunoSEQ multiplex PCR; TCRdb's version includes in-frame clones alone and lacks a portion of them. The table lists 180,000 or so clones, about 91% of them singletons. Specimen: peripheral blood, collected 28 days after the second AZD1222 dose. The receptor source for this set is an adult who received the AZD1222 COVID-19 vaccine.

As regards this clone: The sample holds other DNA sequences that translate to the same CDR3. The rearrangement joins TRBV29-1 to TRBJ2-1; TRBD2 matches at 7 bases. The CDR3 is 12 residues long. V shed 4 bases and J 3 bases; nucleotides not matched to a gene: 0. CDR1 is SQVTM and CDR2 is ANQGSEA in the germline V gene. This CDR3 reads CSVGGGYNEQFF. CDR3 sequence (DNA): TGCAGCGTTGGGGGGGGCTACAATGAGCAGTTCTTC.

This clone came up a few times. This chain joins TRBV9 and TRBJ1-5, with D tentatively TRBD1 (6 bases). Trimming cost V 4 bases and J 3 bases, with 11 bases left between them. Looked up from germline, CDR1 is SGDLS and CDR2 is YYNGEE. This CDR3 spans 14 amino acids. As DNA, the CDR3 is TGTGCCAGCAGCCCAAGACAGGACAATCAGCCCCAGCATTTT. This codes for CASSPRQDNQPQHF.

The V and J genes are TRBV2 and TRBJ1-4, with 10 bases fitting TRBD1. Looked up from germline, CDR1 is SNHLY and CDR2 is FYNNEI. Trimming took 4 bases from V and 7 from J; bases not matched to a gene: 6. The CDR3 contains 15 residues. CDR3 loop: CASSVSTGGAEKLFF. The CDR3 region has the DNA TGTGCCAGCAGTGTCTCGACAGGGGGCGCTGAAAAACTGTTTTTT. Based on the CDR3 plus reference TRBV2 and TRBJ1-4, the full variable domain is EPEVTQTPSHQVTQMGQEVILRCVPISNHLYFYWYRQILGQKVEFLVSFYNNEISEKSEIFDDQFSVERPDGSNFTLKIRSTKLEDSAMYFCASSVSTGGAEKLFFGSGTQLSVL.

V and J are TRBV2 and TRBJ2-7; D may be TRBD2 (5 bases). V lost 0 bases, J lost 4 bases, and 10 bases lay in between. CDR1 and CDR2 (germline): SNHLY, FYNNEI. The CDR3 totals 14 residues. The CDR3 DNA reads TGTGCCAGCAGTGAAGCGCTTCGGGGTTACGAGCAGTACTTC. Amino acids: CASSEALRGYEQYF.

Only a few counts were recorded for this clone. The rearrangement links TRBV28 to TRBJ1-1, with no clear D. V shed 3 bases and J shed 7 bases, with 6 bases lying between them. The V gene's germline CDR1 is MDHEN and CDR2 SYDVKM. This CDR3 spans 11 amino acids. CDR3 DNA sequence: TGTGCCAGCAGTTTGGTCCTTGAAGCTTTCTTT. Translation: CASSLVLEAFF.

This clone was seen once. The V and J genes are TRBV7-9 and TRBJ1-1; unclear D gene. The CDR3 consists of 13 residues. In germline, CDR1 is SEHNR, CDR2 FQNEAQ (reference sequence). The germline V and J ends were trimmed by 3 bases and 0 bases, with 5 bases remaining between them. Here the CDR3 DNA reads TGTGCCAGCAGCTTTGGTCTGAACACTGAAGCTTTCTTT. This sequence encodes CASSFGLNTEAFF.

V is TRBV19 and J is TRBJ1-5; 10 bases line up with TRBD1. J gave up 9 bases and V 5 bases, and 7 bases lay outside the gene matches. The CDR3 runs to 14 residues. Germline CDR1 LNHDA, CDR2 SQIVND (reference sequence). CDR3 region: CASSFRQGARPQHF. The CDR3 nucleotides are TGTGCCAGTAGTTTCCGACAGGGGGCGCGGCCCCAGCATTTT. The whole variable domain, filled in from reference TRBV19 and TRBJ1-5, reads DGGITQSPKYLFRKEGQNVTLSCEQNLNHDAMYWYRQDPGQGLRLIYYSQIVNDFQKGDIAEGYSVSREKKESFPLTVTSAQKNPTAFYLCASSFRQGARPQHFGDGTRLSIL.

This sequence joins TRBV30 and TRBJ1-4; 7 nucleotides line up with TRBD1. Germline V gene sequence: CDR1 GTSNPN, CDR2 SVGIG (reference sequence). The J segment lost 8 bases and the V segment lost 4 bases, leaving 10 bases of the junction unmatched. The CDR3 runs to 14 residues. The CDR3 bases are TGTGCCTGGATGGAGTCAGGGGGTAACGAAAAACTGTTTTTT. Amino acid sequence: CAWMESGGNEKLFF.

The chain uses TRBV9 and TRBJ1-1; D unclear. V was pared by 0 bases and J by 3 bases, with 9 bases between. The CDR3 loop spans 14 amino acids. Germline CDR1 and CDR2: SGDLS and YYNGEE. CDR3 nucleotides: TGTGCCAGCAGCGTAGGGGGTGGGGACACTGAAGCTTTCTTT. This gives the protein CASSVGGGDTEAFF.

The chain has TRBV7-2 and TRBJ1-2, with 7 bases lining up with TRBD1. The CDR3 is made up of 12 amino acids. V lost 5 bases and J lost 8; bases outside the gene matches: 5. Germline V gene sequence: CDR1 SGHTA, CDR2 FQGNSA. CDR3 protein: CASSLTGVGYTF. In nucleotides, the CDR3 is TGTGCCAGCAGCCTTACAGGGGTGGGCTACACCTTC. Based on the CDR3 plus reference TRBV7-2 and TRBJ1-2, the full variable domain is GAGVSQSPSNKVTEKGKDVELRCDPISGHTALYWYRQSLGQGLEFLIYFQGNSAPDKSGLPSDRFSAERTGGSVSTLTIQRTQQEDSAVYLCASSLTGVGYTFGSGTRLTVV.